This TCR beta chain was sequenced during a study of blood T cell repertoires in COVID-19. Overall study: Material from acute and convalescent COVID-19 was sourced from the United States, Italy and Spain.

As originally analysed: By means of reference gene primer amplification, nucleated cell counts were estimated. Measured with immunoSEQ multiplex PCR; TCRdb has only the in-frame clones, and not every one. D and trimming were read from the DNA, whereas the V and J calls and clone size are those reported in that table. The sample carries roughly 170,000 clones, approximately 82% recorded once. CDR1 is KGHSH and CDR2 is LQKENI in the germline V gene. V was clipped by 5 bases and J by 7 bases, with 9 bases between them. The CDR3 length is 11 residues. In assigning cohorts, the study relied on participant-reported clinical history. Recovery meant two consecutive negative NP/OP PCR tests, professional clearance, or resolved symptoms.

The sequenced sample consisted of PBMCs or T cells enriched from blood (not recorded which). This sequence joins TRBV18 and TRBJ2-7; D is ambiguous. The clonotype was recovered from a man in his 60s who had recovered from COVID-19. Here the CDR3 reads CASSTAREQYF. The CDR3 DNA sequence: TGTGCCAGCTCAACTGCCCGGGAGCAGTACTTC.